This T cell receptor beta chain was captured by sequencing in a study of a mutant IDH1 vaccine in newly diagnosed glioma. Study at large: Averaging around 42 years of age, treated patients were about 60% male and approximately 38% female.

This CDR3 is 13 amino acids long. V was clipped by 11 bases and J by 1 base; unmatched bases: 6. Germline V lookup: CDR1 ENHRY, CDR2 SYGVKD. Sample time point: week 47, end of study. Vaccine doses each comprised 300 ug of mutant IDH1 20-mer peptide, with topical imiquimod. The astrocytomas were IDH1-mutant, ATRX-negative, and WHO grade 3 or 4. The study, taken as a whole, reports: Induction of immune responses by the vaccine occurred in approximately 92% of patients.

This clone was observed once. Its specificity is not known. This table comes from immunoSEQ multiplex PCR, and its TCRdb copy is limited to in-frame clones, with some not included. The sample contains around 61,000 clones, approximately 71% of which appear only once. Sequenced material: PBMCs, taken from a glioma patient whose treatment included an IDH1 peptide vaccine. The TCR originated in a man aged 50 to 60 with glioma. The J gene is TRBJ2-7, the V gene TRBV10-3; 9 nucleotides align to TRBD1. The CDR3 nucleotides read TGTGCCGCCCGACAGGGGGATTCCTACGAGCAGTACTTC. Translating gives CAARQGDSYEQYF.